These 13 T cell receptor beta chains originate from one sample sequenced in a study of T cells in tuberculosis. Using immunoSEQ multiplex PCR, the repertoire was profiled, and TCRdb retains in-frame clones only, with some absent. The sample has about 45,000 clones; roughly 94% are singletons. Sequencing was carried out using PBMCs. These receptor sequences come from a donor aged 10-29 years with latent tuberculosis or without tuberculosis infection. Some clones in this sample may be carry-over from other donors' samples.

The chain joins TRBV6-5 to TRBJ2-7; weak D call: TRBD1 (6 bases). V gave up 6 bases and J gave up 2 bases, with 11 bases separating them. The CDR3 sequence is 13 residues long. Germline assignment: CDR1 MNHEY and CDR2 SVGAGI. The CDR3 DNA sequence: TGTGCCAGCAGAAAGACAGGAACCTACGAGCAGTACTTC. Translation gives CASRKTGTYEQYF.

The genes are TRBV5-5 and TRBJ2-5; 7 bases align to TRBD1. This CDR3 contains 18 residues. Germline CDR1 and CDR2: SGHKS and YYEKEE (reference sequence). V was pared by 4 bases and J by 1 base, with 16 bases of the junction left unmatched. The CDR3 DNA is TGTGCCAGCAGCAGACGGGACAGAGGCTCCTTGTCCCAAGAGACCCAGTACTTC. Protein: CASSRRDRGSLSQETQYF.

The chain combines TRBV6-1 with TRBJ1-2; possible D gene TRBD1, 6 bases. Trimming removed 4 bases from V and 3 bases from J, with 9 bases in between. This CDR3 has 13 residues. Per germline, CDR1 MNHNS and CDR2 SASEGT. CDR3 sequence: CASSVAGDYGYTF. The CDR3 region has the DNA TGTGCCAGCAGTGTTGCAGGGGACTATGGCTACACCTTC.

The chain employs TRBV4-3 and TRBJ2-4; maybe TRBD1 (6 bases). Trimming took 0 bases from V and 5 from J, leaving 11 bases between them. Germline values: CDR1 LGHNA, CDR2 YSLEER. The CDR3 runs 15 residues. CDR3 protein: CASSQEGASENIQYF. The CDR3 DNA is TGCGCCAGCAGCCAAGAGGGGGCGAGCGAAAACATTCAGTACTTC.

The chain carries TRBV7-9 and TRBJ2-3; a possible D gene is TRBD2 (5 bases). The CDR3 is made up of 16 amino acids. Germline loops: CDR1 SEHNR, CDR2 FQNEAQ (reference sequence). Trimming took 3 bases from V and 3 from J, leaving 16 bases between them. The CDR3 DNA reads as TGTGCCAGCAGCTTTCATGTCAGCGGCTATACAGATACGCAGTATTTT. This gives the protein CASSFHVSGYTDTQYF.

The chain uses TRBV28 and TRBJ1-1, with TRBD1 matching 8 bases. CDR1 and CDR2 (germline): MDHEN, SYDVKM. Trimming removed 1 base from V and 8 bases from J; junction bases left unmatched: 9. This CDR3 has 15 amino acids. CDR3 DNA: TGTGCCAGCAGTTTATTGGATTGGGGACAGGCCGAAGCTTTCTTT. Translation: CASSLLDWGQAEAFF. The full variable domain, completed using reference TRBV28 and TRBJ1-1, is DVKVTQSSRYLVKRTGEKVFLECVQDMDHENMFWYRQDPGLGLRLIYFSYDVKMKEKGDIPEGYSVSREKKERFSLILESASTNQTSMYLCASSLLDWGQAEAFFGQGTRLTVV.

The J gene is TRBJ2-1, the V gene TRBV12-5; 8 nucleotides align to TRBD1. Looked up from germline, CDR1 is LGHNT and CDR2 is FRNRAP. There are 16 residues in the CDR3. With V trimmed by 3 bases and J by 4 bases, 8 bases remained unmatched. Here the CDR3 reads CASGLRWTGNYNEQFF. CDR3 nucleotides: TGTGCTAGTGGTTTACGGTGGACAGGGAATTACAATGAGCAGTTCTTC.

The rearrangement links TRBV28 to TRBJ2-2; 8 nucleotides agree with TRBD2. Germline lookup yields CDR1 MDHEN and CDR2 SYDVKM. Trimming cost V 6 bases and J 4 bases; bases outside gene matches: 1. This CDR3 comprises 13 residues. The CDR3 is CASRAGVTGELFF. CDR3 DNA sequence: TGTGCCAGCAGAGCGGGAGTCACCGGGGAGCTGTTTTTT.

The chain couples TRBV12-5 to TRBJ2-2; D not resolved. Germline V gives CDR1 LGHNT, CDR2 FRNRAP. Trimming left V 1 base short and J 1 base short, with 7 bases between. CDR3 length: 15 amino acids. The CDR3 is CASGLGTQNTGELFF. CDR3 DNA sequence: TGTGCTAGTGGTTTGGGTACACAGAACACCGGGGAGCTGTTTTTT.

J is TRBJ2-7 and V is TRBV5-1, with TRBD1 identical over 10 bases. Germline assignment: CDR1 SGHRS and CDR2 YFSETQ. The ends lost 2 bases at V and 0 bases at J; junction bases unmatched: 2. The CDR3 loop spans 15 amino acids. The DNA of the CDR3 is TGCGCCAGCAGCTTACGGGACAGGGGCTCCTACGAGCAGTACTTC. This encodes CASSLRDRGSYEQYF.

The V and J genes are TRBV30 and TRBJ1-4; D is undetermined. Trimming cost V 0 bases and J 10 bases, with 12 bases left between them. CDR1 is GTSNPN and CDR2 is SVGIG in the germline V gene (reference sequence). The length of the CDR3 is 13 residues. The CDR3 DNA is TGTGCCTGGAGTGTAGGGTTCGAGGGAAAACTGTTTTTT. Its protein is CAWSVGFEGKLFF.

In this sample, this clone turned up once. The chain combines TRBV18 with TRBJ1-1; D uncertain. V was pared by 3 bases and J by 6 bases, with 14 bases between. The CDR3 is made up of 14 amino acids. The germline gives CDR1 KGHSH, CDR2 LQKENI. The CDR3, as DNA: TGTGCCAGCTCACCTCAAGTGGAGGGTTCTGAAGCTTTCTTT. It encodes CASSPQVEGSEAFF.

The CDR3 coding sequence is TGTGCCAGCAGTTTATTTGGCAGTGCCCAAGAGACCCAGTACTTC. It encodes CASSLFGSAQETQYF. The chain links TRBV28 to TRBJ2-5; D not resolved. Per the germline V gene, CDR1 is MDHEN and CDR2 is SYDVKM. V dropped 1 base and J dropped 1 base, with 10 bases sitting between them. CDR3 length: 15 residues.